This T cell receptor beta chain is drawn from a study of cytomegalovirus exposure and HLA in healthy donors. General observations from the study: Associated with cytomegalovirus, according to the listing, were 150 to 200 TCR beta chains.

The PCR used 60 Vbeta and 13 Jbeta primers. Assay used: immunoSEQ multiplex PCR; TCRdb lists only in-frame clones, some missing. Seen here are fewer than 150,000 clones, around three quarters observed once, and the top ten hold 6.5% to 8%. Comments on this clone: No antigen is known for it.

This CDR3 region has 14 residues. V gave up 1 base and J gave up 6 bases, with 13 bases separating them. The germline gives CDR1 SGHNT, CDR2 YYREEE (reference sequence). This TCR came from a man aged 40-50 years in good health and CMV-seropositive. Source material: PBMCs. This sequence joins TRBV5-4 and TRBJ1-2; D is unclear. The CDR3 DNA is TGTGCCAGCAGCTTGAAGTCTTCAGGCCATGGCTACACCTTC. Protein product: CASSLKSSGHGYTF.